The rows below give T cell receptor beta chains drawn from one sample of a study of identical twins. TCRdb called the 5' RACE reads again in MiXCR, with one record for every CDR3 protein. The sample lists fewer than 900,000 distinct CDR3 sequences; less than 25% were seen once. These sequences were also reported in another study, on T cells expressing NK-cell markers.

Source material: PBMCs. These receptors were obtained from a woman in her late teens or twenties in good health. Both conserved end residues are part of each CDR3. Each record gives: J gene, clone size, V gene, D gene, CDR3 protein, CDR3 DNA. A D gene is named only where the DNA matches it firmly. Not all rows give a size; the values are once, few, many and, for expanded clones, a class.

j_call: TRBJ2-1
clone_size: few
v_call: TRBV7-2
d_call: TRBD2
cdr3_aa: CASSLGTSGSGQFF
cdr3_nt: TGTGCCAGCAGCTTAGGGACTAGCGGGAGTGGACAGTTCTTC

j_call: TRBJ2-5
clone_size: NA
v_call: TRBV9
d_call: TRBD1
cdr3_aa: CASSSQGAVETQYF
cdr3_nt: TGTGCCAGCAGCTCTCAGGGGGCCGTGGAGACCCAGTACTTC

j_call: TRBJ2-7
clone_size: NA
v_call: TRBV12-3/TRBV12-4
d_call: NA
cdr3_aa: CASSARKLEQYF
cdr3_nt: TGTGCCAGTTCGGCGAGGAAGCTTGAGCAGTACTTC

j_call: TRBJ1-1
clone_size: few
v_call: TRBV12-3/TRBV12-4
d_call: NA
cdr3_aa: CASRPGEVPEAFF
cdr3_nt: TGTGCCAGCAGACCAGGGGAGGTTCCTGAAGCTTTCTTT

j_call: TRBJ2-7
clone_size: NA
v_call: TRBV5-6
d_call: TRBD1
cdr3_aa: CASSSGTGGLDEQYF
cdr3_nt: TGTGCCAGCAGCTCCGGGACAGGGGGCCTGGACGAGCAGTACTTC

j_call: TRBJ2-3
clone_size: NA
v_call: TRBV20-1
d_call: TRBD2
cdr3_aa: CSANRLAGEDTQYF
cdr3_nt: TGCAGTGCCAACCGACTAGCGGGGGAAGATACGCAGTATTTT

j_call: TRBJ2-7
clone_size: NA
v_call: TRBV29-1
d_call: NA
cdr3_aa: CSVESGGYEQYF
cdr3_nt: TGCAGCGTTGAATCTGGCGGCTACGAGCAGTACTTC

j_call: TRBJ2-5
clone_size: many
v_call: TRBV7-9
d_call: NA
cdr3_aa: CASSLVGGPETQYF
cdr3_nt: TGTGCCAGCAGCTTAGTTGGGGGACCAGAGACCCAGTACTTC

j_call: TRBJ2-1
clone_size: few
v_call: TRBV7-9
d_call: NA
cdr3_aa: CASSPTWGQFF
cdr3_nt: TGTGCCAGCAGCCCAACCTGGGGGCAGTTCTTC

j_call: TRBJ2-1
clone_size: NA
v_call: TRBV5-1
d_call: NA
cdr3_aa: CASSLGQLNYNEQFF
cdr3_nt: TGCGCCAGCAGCTTGGGACAGCTTAACTACAATGAGCAGTTCTTC

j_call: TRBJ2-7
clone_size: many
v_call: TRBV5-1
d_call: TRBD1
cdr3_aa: CASSLQGYEQYF
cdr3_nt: TGTGCCAGCAGTCTACAGGGGTACGAGCAGTACTTC

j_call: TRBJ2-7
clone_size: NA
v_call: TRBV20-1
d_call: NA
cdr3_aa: CSASNSIYEQYF
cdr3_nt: TGCAGTGCTAGTAACAGCATCTACGAGCAGTACTTC

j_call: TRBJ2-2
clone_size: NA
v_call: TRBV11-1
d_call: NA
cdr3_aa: CASSSTQYHIAPRNTGELFF
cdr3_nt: TGTGCCAGCAGCTCCACACAGTACCATATAGCACCGAGAAACACCGGGGAGCTGTTTTTT

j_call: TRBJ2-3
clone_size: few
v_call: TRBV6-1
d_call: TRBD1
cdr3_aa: CASGDRVLWDTQYF
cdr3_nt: TGTGCCAGCGGGGACAGGGTGCTCTGGGATACGCAGTATTTT

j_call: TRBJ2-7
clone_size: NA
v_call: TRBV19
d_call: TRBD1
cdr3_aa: CASRDRGLGEQYF
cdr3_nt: TGTGCCAGTAGGGACAGGGGGCTCGGGGAGCAGTACTTC

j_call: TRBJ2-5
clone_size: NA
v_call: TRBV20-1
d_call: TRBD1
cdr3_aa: CSARGTGGRETQYF
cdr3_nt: TGCAGTGCTAGAGGTACAGGGGGCCGAGAGACCCAGTACTTC

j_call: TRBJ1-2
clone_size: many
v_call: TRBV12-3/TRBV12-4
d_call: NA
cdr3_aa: CASKLSVGYTF
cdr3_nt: TGTGCCAGCAAACTCTCGGTTGGCTACACCTTC

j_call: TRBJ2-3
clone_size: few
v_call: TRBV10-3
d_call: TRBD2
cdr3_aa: CAISEPSGRDRTTQYF
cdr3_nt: TGTGCCATCAGCGAACCTAGCGGGAGGGACCGAACGACGCAGTATTTT

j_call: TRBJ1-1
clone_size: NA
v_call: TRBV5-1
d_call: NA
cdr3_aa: CASSLRGDVNTEAFF
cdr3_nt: TGCGCCAGCAGCTTACGAGGGGACGTCAACACTGAAGCTTTCTTT

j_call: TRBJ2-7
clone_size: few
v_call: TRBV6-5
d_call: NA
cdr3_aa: CASSTGRLQQYF
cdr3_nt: TGTGCCAGCAGTACGGGACGGCTACAGCAGTACTTC

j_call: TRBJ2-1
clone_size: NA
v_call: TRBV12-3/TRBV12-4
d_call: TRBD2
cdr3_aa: CASTSGGSHEQFF
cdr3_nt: TGTGCCAGCACCTCCGGGGGGAGCCATGAGCAGTTCTTC

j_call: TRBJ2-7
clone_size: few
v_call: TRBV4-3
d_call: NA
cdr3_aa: CASSQGQIGTYEQYF
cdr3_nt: TGCGCCAGCAGCCAAGGTCAGATCGGGACCTACGAGCAGTACTTC

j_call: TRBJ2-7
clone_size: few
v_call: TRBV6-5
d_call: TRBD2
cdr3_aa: CASTLLAGGSYEQYF
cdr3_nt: TGTGCCAGCACCTTACTAGCGGGAGGGTCCTACGAGCAGTACTTC

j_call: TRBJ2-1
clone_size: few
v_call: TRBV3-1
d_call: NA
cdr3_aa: CASSQERGAGTYNEQFF
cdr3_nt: TGTGCCAGCAGCCAAGAGAGGGGGGCGGGAACCTACAATGAGCAGTTCTTC